This T cell receptor beta chain appears in the sequencing data of a study of T cell changes during pregnancy in multiple sclerosis. V lost 0 bases and J 6 bases, leaving 14 bases between the germline ends. CDR1 and CDR2 from the germline V gene are MGHRA and YSYEKL. The CDR3 is 15 amino acids. Libraries were prepared by immunoSEQ multiplex PCR; TCRdb keeps only in-frame clonotypes and omits some of them. The data show roughly 40,000 clones, approximately 90% seen once. This specimen was CD4+ T cells from peripheral blood mononuclear cells, taken in the first trimester of pregnancy. The TCR originated in a female donor with multiple sclerosis, enrolled in a pregnancy study. J is TRBJ1-2 and V is TRBV4-1; the D is unclear. This CDR3 is CASSQDSAGKHGYTF. The CDR3 coding sequence is TGCGCCAGCAGCCAAGATTCAGCGGGGAAGCATGGCTACACCTTC.